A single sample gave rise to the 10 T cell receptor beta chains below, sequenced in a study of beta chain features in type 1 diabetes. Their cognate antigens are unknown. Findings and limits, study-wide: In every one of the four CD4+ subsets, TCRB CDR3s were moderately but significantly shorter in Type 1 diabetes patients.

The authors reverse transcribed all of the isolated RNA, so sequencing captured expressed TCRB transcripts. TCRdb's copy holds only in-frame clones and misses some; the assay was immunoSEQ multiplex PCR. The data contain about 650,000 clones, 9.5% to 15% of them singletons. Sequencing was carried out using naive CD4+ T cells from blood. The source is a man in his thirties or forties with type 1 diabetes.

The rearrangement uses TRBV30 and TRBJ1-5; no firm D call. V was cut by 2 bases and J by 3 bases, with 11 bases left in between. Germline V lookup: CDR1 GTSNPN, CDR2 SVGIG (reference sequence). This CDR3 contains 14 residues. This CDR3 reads CAWSRSNHNQPQHF. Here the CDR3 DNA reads TGTGCCTGGAGTCGGTCTAATCACAATCAGCCCCAGCATTTT.

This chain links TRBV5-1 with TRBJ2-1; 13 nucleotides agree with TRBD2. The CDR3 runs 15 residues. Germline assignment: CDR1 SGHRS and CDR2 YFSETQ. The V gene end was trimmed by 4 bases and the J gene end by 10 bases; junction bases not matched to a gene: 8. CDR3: CASSLRTSGGPEQFF. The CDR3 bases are TGCGCCAGCAGCCTCCGGACTAGCGGGGGACCCGAGCAGTTCTTC. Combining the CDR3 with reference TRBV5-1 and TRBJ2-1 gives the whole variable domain KAGVTQTPRYLIKTRGQQVTLSCSPISGHRSVSWYQQTPGQGLQFLFEYFSETQRNKGNFPGRFSGRQFSNSRSEMNVSTLELGDSALYLCASSLRTSGGPEQFFGPGTRLTVL.

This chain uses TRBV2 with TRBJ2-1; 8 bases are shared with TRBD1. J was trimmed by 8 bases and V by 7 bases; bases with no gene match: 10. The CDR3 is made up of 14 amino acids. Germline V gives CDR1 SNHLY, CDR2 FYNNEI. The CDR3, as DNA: TGTGCCAGCAAATTAGGACAGGGAAGCTATGAGCAGTTCTTC. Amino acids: CASKLGQGSYEQFF.

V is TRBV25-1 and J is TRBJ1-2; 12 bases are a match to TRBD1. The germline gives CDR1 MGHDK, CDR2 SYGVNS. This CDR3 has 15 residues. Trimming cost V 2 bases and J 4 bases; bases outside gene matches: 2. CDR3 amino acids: CASSEGTGGGYGYTF. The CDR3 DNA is TGTGCCAGCAGTGAAGGGACAGGGGGCGGCTATGGCTACACCTTC.

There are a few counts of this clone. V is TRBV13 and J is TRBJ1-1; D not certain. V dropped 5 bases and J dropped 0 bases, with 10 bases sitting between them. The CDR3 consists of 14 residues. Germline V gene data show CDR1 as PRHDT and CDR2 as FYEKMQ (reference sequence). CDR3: CASSRGEVNTEAFF. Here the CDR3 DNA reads TGTGCCAGCAGCCGTGGGGAAGTGAACACTGAAGCTTTCTTT.

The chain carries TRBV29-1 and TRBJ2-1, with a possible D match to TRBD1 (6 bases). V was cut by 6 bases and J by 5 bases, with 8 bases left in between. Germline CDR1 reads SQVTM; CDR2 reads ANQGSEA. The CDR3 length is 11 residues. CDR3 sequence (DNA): TGCAGCGTGGGGGACAACAATGAGCAGTTCTTC. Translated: CSVGDNNEQFF.

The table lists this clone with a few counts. As DNA, the CDR3 is TGCAGTGTCTTAGGGACCTACGAGCAGTACTTC. Translated: CSVLGTYEQYF. The rearrangement links TRBV20-1 to TRBJ2-7; D not certain. CDR3 length: 11 residues. V shed 7 bases and J shed 2 bases, with 9 bases lying between them. The germline gives CDR1 DFQATT, CDR2 SNEGSKA (reference sequence).

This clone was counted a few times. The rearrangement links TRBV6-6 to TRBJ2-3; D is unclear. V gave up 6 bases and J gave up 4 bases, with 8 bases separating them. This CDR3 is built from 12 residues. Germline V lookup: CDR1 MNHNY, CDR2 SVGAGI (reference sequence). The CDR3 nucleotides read TGTGCCAGCAGCGCCATGGCAGATACGCAGTATTTT. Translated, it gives CASSAMADTQYF.

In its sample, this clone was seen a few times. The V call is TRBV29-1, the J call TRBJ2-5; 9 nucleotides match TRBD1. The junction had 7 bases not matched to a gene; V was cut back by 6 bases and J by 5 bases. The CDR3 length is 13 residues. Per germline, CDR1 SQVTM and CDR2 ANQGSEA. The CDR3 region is CSVGQGYLETQYF. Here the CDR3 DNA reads TGCAGCGTCGGACAGGGGTATTTGGAGACCCAGTACTTC.

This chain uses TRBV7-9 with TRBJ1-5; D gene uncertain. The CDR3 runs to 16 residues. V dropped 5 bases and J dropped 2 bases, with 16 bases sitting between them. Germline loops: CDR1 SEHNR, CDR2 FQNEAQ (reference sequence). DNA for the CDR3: TGTGCCAGCAGCCCGGGCGGCGAGTCCGGCAATCAGCCCCAGCATTTT. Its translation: CASSPGGESGNQPQHF.